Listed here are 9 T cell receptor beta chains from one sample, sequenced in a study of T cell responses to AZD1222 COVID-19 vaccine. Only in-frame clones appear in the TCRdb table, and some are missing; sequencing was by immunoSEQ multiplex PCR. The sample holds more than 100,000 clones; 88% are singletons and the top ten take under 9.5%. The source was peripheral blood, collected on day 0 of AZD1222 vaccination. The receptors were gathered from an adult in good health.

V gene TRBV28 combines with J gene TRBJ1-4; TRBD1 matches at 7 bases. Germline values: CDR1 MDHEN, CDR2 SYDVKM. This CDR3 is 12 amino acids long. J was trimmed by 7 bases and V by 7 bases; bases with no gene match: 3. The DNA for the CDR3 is TGTGCCAGCACCCCAGGGGGTGAAAAACTGTTTTTT. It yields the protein CASTPGGEKLFF. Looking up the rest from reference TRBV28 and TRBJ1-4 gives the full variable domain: DVKVTQSSRYLVKRTGEKVFLECVQDMDHENMFWYRQDPGLGLRLIYFSYDVKMKEKGDIPEGYSVSREKKERFSLILESASTNQTSMYLCASTPGGEKLFFGSGTQLSVL.

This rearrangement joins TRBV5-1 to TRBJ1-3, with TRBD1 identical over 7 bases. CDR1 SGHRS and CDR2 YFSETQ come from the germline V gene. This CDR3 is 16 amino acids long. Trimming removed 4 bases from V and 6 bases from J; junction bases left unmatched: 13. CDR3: CASSRAATGFENTIYF. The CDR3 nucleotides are TGCGCCAGCAGCCGGGCCGCGACAGGGTTCGAAAACACCATATATTTT. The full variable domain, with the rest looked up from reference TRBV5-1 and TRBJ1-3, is KAGVTQTPRYLIKTRGQQVTLSCSPISGHRSVSWYQQTPGQGLQFLFEYFSETQRNKGNFPGRFSGRQFSNSRSEMNVSTLELGDSALYLCASSRAATGFENTIYFGEGSWLTVV.

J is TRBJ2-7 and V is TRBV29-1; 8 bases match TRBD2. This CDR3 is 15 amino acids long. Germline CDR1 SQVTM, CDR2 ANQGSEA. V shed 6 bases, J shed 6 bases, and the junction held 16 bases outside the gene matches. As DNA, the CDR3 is TGCAGCGTCCTGGGCCCGGGACTAGGGGGATCCGAGCAGTACTTC. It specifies CSVLGPGLGGSEQYF.

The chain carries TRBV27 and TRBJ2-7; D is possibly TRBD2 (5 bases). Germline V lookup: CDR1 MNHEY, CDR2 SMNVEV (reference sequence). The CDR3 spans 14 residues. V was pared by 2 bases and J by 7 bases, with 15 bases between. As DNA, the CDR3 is TGTGCCAGCAGTTTAGGAGGTTTGGCTCGTGAGCAGTACTTC. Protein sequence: CASSLGGLAREQYF.

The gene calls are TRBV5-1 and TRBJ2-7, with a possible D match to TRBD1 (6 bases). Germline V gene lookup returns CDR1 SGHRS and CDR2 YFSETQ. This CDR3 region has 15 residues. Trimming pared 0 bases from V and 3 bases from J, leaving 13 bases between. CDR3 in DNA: TGCGCCAGCAGCTTGGCCGCCAGGGGCGTCTACGAGCAGTACTTC. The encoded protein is CASSLAARGVYEQYF.

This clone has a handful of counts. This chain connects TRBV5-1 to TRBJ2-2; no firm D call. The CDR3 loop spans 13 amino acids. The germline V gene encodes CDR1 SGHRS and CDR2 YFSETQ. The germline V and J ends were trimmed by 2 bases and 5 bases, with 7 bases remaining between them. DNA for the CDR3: TGCGCCAGCAGCTTCGGGTTAACCGGGGAGCTGTTTTTT. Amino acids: CASSFGLTGELFF.

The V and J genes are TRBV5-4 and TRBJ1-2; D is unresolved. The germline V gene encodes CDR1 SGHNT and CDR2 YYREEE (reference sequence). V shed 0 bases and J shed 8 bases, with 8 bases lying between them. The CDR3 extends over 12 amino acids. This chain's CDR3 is CASSLEARGYTF. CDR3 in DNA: TGTGCCAGCAGCTTGGAGGCGCGAGGCTACACCTTC.

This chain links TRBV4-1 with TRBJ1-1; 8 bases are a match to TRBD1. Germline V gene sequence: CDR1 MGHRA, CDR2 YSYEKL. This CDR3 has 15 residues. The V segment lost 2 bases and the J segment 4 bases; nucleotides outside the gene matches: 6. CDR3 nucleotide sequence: TGCGCCAGCAGCCAATCGGGACAGGCTACCACTGAAGCTTTCTTT. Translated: CASSQSGQATTEAFF.

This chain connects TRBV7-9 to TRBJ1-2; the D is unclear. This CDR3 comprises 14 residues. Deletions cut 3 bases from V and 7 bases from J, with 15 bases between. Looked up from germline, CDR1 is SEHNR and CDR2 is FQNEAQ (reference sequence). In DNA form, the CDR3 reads TGTGCCAGCAGCTTCACCGGACTCCCGAGTGGCTACACCTTC. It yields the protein CASSFTGLPSGYTF.